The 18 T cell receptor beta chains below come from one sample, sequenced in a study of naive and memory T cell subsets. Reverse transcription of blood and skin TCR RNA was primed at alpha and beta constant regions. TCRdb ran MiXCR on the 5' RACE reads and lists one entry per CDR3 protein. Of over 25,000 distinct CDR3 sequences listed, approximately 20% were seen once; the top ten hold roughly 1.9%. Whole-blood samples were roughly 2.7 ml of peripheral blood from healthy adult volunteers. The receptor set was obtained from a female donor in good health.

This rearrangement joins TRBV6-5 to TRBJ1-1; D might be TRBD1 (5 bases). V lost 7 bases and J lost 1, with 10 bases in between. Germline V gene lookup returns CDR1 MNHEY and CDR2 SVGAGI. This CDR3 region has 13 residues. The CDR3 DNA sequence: TGTGCCAGCATGTCAGGGCGGAACACTGAAGCTTTCTTT. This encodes CASMSGRNTEAFF.

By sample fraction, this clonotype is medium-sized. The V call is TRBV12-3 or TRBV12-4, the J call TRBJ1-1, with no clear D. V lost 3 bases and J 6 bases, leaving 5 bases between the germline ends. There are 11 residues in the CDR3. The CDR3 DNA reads TGTGCCAGCAGTTTTAACTCTGAAGCTTTCTTT. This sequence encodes CASSFNSEAFF.

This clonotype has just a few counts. CDR3 amino acids: CSARVPASDTQYF. The CDR3 DNA reads TGCAGTGCTAGAGTTCCTGCCTCAGATACGCAGTATTTT. This sequence joins TRBV20-1 and TRBJ2-3; D uncertain. Trimming shortened V by 1 base and J by 4 bases, and 9 bases separated the two germline ends. CDR3 length: 13 amino acids. CDR1 and CDR2 (germline): DFQATT, SNEGSKA (reference sequence).

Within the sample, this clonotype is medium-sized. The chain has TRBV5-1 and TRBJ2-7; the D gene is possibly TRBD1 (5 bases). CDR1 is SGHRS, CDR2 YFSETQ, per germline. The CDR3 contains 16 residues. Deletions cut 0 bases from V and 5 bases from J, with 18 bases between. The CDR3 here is CASSLGNRPRVDEQYF. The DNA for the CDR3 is TGCGCCAGCAGCTTGGGGAACAGGCCCAGGGTGGACGAGCAGTACTTC.

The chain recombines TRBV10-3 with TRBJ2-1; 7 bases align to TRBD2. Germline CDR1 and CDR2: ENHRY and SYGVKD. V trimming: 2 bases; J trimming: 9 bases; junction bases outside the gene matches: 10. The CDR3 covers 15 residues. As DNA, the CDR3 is TGTGCCATCAGTGAGCCCGGACTAGTAGGTCCTGAGCAGTTCTTC. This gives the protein CAISEPGLVGPEQFF.

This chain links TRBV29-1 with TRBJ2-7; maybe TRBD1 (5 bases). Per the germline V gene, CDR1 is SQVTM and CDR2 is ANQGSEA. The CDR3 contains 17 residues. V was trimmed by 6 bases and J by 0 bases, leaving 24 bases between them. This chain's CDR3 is CSVTWAGLQFSSYEQYF. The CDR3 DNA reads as TGCAGCGTGACCTGGGCAGGGCTCCAATTTAGCTCCTACGAGCAGTACTTC.

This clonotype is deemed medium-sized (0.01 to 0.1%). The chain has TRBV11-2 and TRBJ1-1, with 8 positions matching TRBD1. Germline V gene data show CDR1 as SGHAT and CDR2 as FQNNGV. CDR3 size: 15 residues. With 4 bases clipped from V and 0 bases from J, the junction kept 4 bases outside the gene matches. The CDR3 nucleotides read TGTGCCAGCAGCTGGACAGGGAGGGTGAACACTGAAGCTTTCTTT. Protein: CASSWTGRVNTEAFF.

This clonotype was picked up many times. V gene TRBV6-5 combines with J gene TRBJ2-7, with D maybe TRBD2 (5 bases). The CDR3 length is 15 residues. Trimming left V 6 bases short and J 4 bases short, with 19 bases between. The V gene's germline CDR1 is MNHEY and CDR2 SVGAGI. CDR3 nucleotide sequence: TGTGCCAGCAGCACCACGGCCACGGGGTTGTACGAGCAGTACTTC. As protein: CASSTTATGLYEQYF.

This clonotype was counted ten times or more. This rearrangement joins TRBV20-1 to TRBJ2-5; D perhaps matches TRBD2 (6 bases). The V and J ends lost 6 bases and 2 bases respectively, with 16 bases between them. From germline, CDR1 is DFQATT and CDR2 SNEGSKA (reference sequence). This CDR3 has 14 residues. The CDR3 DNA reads TGCAGTGCGCCTCGGGACTCATATCAAGAGACCCAGTACTTC. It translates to CSAPRDSYQETQYF.

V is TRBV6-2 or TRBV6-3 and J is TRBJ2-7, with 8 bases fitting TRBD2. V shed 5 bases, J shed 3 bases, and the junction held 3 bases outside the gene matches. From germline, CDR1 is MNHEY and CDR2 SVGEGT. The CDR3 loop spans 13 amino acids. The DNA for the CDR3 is TGTGCCAGCAGTGGCGGGACTAGCTACGAGCAGTACTTC. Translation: CASSGGTSYEQYF.

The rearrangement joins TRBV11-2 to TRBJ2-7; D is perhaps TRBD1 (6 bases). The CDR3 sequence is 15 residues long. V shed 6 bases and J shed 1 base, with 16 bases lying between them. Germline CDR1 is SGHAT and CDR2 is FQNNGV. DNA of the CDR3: TGTGCCAGCAGTTTCTCGACAGGTCCTTCCTACGAGCAGTACTTC. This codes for CASSFSTGPSYEQYF.

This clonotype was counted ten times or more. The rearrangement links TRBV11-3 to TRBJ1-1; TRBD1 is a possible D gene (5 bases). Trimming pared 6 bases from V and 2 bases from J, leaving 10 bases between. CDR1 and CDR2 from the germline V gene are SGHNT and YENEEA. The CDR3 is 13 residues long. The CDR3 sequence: CASSRTLNTEAFF. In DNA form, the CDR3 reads TGTGCCAGCAGTCGGACACTTAACACTGAAGCTTTCTTT. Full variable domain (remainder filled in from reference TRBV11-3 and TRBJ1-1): EAGVVQSPRYKIIEKKQPVAFWCNPISGHNTLYWYLQNLGQGPELLIRYENEEAVDDSQLPKDRFSAERLKGVDSTLKIQPAELGDSAVYLCASSRTLNTEAFFGQGTRLTVV.

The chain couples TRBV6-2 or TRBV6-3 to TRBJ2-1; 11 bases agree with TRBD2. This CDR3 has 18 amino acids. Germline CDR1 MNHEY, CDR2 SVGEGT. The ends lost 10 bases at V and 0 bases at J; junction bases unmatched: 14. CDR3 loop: CATQKGTSGVGSYNEQFF. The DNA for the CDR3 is TGTGCCACCCAGAAAGGGACTAGCGGAGTGGGCTCCTACAATGAGCAGTTCTTC.

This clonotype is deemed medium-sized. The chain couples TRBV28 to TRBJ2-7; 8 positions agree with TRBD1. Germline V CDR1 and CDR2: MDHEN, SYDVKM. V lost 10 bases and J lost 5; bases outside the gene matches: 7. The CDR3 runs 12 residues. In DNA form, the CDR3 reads TGTGCCATACTGACAGGGGCCAACGAGCAGTACTTC. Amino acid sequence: CAILTGANEQYF. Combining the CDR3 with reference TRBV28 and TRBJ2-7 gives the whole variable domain DVKVTQSSRYLVKRTGEKVFLECVQDMDHENMFWYRQDPGLGLRLIYFSYDVKMKEKGDIPEGYSVSREKKERFSLILESASTNQTSMYLCAILTGANEQYFGPGTRLTVT.

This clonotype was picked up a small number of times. CDR3 loop: CSVGDRERNEQYF. CDR3 in DNA: TGCAGCGTCGGGGACAGGGAGAGGAACGAGCAGTACTTC. The V call is TRBV29-1, the J call TRBJ2-7, with TRBD1 matching over 9 bases. V trimming: 6 bases; J trimming: 5 bases; junction bases outside the gene matches: 8. This CDR3 is built from 13 residues. Germline CDR1 and CDR2: SQVTM and ANQGSEA.

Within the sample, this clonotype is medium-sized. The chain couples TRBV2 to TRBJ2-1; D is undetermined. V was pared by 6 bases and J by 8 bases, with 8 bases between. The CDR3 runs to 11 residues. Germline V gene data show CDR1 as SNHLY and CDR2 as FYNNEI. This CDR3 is CASRYTHEQFF. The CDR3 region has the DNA TGTGCCAGCAGGTACACACATGAGCAGTTCTTC.

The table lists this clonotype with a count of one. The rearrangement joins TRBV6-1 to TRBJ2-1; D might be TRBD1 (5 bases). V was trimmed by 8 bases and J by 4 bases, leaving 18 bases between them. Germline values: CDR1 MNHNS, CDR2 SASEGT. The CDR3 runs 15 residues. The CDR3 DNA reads TGTGCCAGCCTCCCGAAGGGGATCGCGTACAATGAGCAGTTCTTC. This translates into CASLPKGIAYNEQFF.

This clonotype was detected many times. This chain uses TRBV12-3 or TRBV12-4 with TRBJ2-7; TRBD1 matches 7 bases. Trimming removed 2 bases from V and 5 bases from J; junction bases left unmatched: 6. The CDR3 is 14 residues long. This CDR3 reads CASSLTGAVNEQYF. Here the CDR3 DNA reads TGTGCCAGCAGTTTAACAGGGGCGGTAAACGAGCAGTACTTC.